This T cell receptor (beta chain) stems from a study of OX40 agonist ivuxolimab in advanced cancers. The wider study: Recorded diagnoses for dose-escalation patients were hepatocellular carcinoma, melanoma, renal cell or head and neck cancer.

Broader study findings: Normalized T-cell clonal expansion was also low in a subset of nonresponders.

Here immunoSEQ multiplex PCR was the method, and the copy in TCRdb shows in-frame clones only, minus some. The sample has 60,000 or so clones, 80% to 90% seen once. This clone was observed once. Its antigen is not identified. The ends were cut back, 5 bases at V and 10 bases at J, with 11 bases in the middle. The CDR3 runs 11 residues. The germline gives CDR1 SEHNR, CDR2 FQNEAQ (reference sequence). The gene calls are TRBV7-9 and TRBJ1-1; unclear D gene. The clonotype was recovered from an adult with an advanced solid tumor such as melanoma, head and neck, liver or kidney cancer. Sequencing used CD4+ or CD8+ T cells sorted from blood, obtained in a trial of the OX40 agonist ivuxolimab. For the CDR3, the DNA is TGTGCCAGCAGCCTCGGGTTTGTAGCTTTCTTT. Protein sequence: CASSLGFVAFF.